This paragraph covers one T cell receptor beta chain sequence. What it binds is not known. Template-switch reactions added UMIs with a 6-nucleotide sample barcode. TCRdb processed the 5' RACE reads again and assigns one entry to each CDR3 protein, with no DNA. The specimen's table records 400,000 to 500,000 distinct CDR3 sequences. Germline lookup yields CDR1 MNHNS and CDR2 SASEGT. This CDR3 region has 14 residues. This record comes from a study of monozygotic twins with inflammatory bowel disease. Points from the study as a whole: Variability in patient repertoires may have come partly from differing immunosuppressive treatments. IBD patients exhibited fewer clonotypes shared with other individuals than healthy twins, particularly with disease activity. No single strong signal or clonotype associated with IBD was supported.

Sequencing input: blood. The receptor comes from a human donor with ulcerative colitis or Crohn's disease, or a healthy co-twin of an affected twin (not recorded which). The chain has TRBV6-1 and TRBJ1-1; TCRdb outputs TRBD1, but without DNA this stays unchecked. The chain's CDR3 is CASSVQGPGTEAFF.